This passage covers 29 T cell receptor beta chains from one sample sequenced in a study of blood T cell repertoires in COVID-19. Sequenced by immunoSEQ multiplex PCR; TCRdb stores in-frame clones only, minus some. The table records 200,000 to 300,000 clones, around nine tenths of them present only once. The material sequenced was peripheral blood. All receptors derive from a man aged 30 to 45 with COVID-19, enrolled during active disease.

This chain uses TRBV4-1 with TRBJ2-2; 9 positions agree with TRBD1. Germline trimming cut 1 base from V and 5 bases from J; bases unmatched to any gene: 8. Per germline, CDR1 MGHRA and CDR2 YSYEKL. The CDR3 is 17 residues long. This CDR3 is CASSQVSGTGWTGELFF. For the CDR3, the DNA is TGCGCCAGCAGCCAAGTAAGCGGGACAGGGTGGACCGGGGAGCTGTTTTTT.

CDR3 nucleotides: TGCGCCAGCAGCCCCAATAGCGGGGGGCCCATGAACAATGAGCAGTTCTTC. It codes for CASSPNSGGPMNNEQFF. The V and J genes are TRBV5-1 and TRBJ2-1; 10 positions agree with TRBD2. The length of the CDR3 is 17 residues. Per germline, CDR1 SGHRS and CDR2 YFSETQ. V was clipped by 4 bases and J by 5 bases; unmatched bases: 12.

This clone was recorded only once. The chain recombines TRBV2 with TRBJ1-5; D is unclear. With 5 bases removed from V and 6 bases from J, the gap between germline ends came to 14 bases. Germline CDR1 is SNHLY and CDR2 is FYNNEI. The CDR3 length is 14 residues. The CDR3 is CASSSGMGGQPQHF. The CDR3 DNA follows: TGTGCCAGCAGTTCGGGAATGGGAGGTCAGCCCCAGCATTTT. The full variable domain, in which reference TRBV2 and TRBJ1-5 provide the parts outside the CDR3, is EPEVTQTPSHQVTQMGQEVILRCVPISNHLYFYWYRQILGQKVEFLVSFYNNEISEKSEIFDDQFSVERPDGSNFTLKIRSTKLEDSAMYFCASSSGMGGQPQHFGDGTRLSIL.

The chain carries TRBV19 and TRBJ2-7, with a tentative D call TRBD1 (6 bases). Between the trimmed V and J ends, which lost 3 bases and 3 bases, there was a span of 18 bases. The CDR3 spans 16 residues. The germline CDR1 and CDR2 sequences are LNHDA and SQIVND (reference sequence). The CDR3 DNA sequence: TGTGCCAGTAGTATCAACTCAGGGGCCGCCGACTACGAGCAGTACTTC. It is translated as CASSINSGAADYEQYF.

V gene TRBV25-1 combines with J gene TRBJ2-1, with 7 bases fitting TRBD1. The V segment lost 8 bases and the J segment 2 bases; nucleotides outside the gene matches: 3. Germline CDR1 is MGHDK and CDR2 is SYGVNS. The CDR3 consists of 13 residues. The CDR3 nucleotides read TGTGCCAGCCGGGACAGACCCTACAATGAGCAGTTCTTC. Protein product: CASRDRPYNEQFF.

V usage is TRBV6-5 and J usage is TRBJ1-1; D is perhaps TRBD1 (5 bases). The CDR3 extends over 12 amino acids. Germline V lookup: CDR1 MNHEY, CDR2 SVGAGI. V was trimmed by 6 bases and J by 9 bases, leaving 14 bases between them. CDR3 DNA: TGTGCCAGCAGCCCGGGACTGGCAAAAGCTTTCTTT. This sequence encodes CASSPGLAKAFF.

The chain carries TRBV9 and TRBJ1-6, with TRBD1 matching over 11 bases. This CDR3 has 15 residues. Germline V gene data show CDR1 as SGDLS and CDR2 as YYNGEE. Trimming took 4 bases from V and 8 from J; bases not matched to a gene: 5. CDR3 nucleotides: TGTGCCAGCAGCCCGATGGGACAGGGGGATTCACCCCTCCACTTT. This gives the protein CASSPMGQGDSPLHF.

V gene TRBV6-5 combines with J gene TRBJ1-6, with 8 bases identical to TRBD1. The germline CDR1 and CDR2 sequences are MNHEY and SVGAGI. This CDR3 comprises 13 residues. V gave up 7 bases and J gave up 10 bases; unmatched junction bases: 6. This CDR3 is CASIGQGRSPLHF. The CDR3 bases are TGTGCCAGCATAGGACAGGGTCGGTCACCCCTCCACTTT.

The V call is TRBV28, the J call TRBJ1-5, with D possibly TRBD1 on 5 matching bases. Trimming removed 3 bases from V and 11 bases from J, with 14 bases in between. The CDR3 has 13 amino acids. Germline CDR1 is MDHEN and CDR2 is SYDVKM. Here the CDR3 DNA reads TGTGCCAGCAGTTTTGTGGGAGGGGAATCCCAGCATTTT. Protein product: CASSFVGGESQHF.

V gene TRBV4-1 combines with J gene TRBJ2-1; TRBD1 aligns across 7 bases. CDR1 and CDR2 (germline): MGHRA, YSYEKL. Unmatched junction bases numbered 5, after V lost 0 bases and J lost 9 bases. The CDR3 consists of 14 residues. The CDR3 protein is CASSQEGQISEQFF. In DNA, the CDR3 is TGCGCCAGCAGCCAAGAGGGACAGATCTCTGAGCAGTTCTTC.

This chain joins TRBV2 and TRBJ1-1, with D possibly being TRBD1 (5 bases). CDR1 SNHLY and CDR2 FYNNEI come from the germline V gene. This CDR3 spans 15 amino acids. V shed 7 bases and J shed 6 bases, with 21 bases lying between them. The CDR3 bases are TGTGCCAGCACCACCGGTGGGGGGAGCAGCGCTGAAGCTTTCTTT. Protein: CASTTGGGSSAEAFF.

J is TRBJ2-1 and V is TRBV2; 10 bases align to TRBD2. V shed 5 bases, J shed 7 bases, and the junction held 8 bases outside the gene matches. Germline V gene sequence: CDR1 SNHLY, CDR2 FYNNEI. The CDR3 sequence is 15 residues long. CDR3 nucleotide sequence: TGTGCCAGCAGTTGGGAGGGACTAGCGAGAAATGAGCAGTTCTTC. Amino acid sequence: CASSWEGLARNEQFF.

The V and J genes are TRBV18 and TRBJ1-5; weak D call: TRBD1 (5 bases). The CDR3 covers 18 residues. CDR1 and CDR2 from the germline V gene are KGHSH and LQKENI. V lost 1 base and J 1 base, leaving 17 bases between the germline ends. DNA for the CDR3: TGTGCCAGCTCACCACTGGATCCGCGGGGGGGGAGCAATCAGCCCCAGCATTTT. It yields the protein CASSPLDPRGGSNQPQHF.

The chain joins TRBV7-3 to TRBJ1-2; maybe TRBD1 (6 bases). Germline values: CDR1 SGHTA, CDR2 FQGTGA. Trimming cost V 2 bases and J 8 bases, with 12 bases left between them. This CDR3 comprises 13 residues. The CDR3 loop reads CASSLSRGNGYTF. In DNA, the CDR3 is TGTGCCAGCAGCTTATCAAGGGGGAACGGCTACACCTTC.

The V gene is TRBV10-1, the J gene TRBJ2-2, with 10 bases that match TRBD1. Losses at the gene ends were 3 bases for V and 5 bases for J; bases not matched to a gene: 6. The CDR3 runs 16 residues. In germline, CDR1 is WNHNN, CDR2 SYGVQD (reference sequence). The CDR3 loop reads CASSDPDRGGTGELFF. The CDR3 DNA sequence: TGCGCCAGCAGTGACCCGGACAGGGGGGGAACCGGGGAGCTGTTTTTT.

The chain joins TRBV6-6 to TRBJ1-5, with D unresolved. The germline CDR1 and CDR2 sequences are MNHNY and SVGAGI (reference sequence). Trimming took off 0 bases at V and 3 bases at J, with 6 bases between the two ends. This CDR3 has 14 residues. The CDR3 nucleotides are TGTGCCAGCAGTTACTCGTTCAACAATCAGCCCCAGCATTTT. Translated, it gives CASSYSFNNQPQHF.

V gene TRBV7-9 combines with J gene TRBJ2-1; perhaps TRBD2 as D (6 bases). Trimming stripped 5 bases from V and 4 bases from J, with 15 bases between. Germline V lookup: CDR1 SEHNR, CDR2 FQNEAQ (reference sequence). There are 15 residues in the CDR3. CDR3 loop: CASSPPGGEYNEQFF. The CDR3 DNA sequence: TGTGCCAGCAGCCCCCCCGGGGGAGAGTACAATGAGCAGTTCTTC.

V gene TRBV10-1 combines with J gene TRBJ2-7; 9 nucleotides match TRBD1. The CDR3 totals 14 residues. The V gene end was trimmed by 3 bases and the J gene end by 6 bases; junction bases not matched to a gene: 6. The germline V gene has CDR1 WNHNN and CDR2 SYGVQD (reference sequence). CDR3 coding DNA: TGCGCCAGCAGTGATGGGACAGGGATCGGCGAGCAGTACTTC. Translating gives CASSDGTGIGEQYF.

CDR3 amino acids: CASSLGGSSGETQYF. Here the CDR3 DNA reads TGTGCCAGCAGCCTCGGCGGGTCCTCCGGGGAGACCCAGTACTTC. The rearrangement links TRBV5-6 to TRBJ2-5, with D tentatively TRBD2 (5 bases). Germline loops: CDR1 SGHDT, CDR2 YYEEEE. The CDR3 length is 15 residues. The V end was cut by 4 bases, the J end by 5 bases, with 18 bases between.

The chain couples TRBV4-1 to TRBJ2-4; TRBD1 matches 11 bases. There are 18 residues in the CDR3. The germline V gene has CDR1 MGHRA and CDR2 YSYEKL. The junction had 5 bases not matched to a gene; V was cut back by 1 base and J by 0 bases. The DNA of the CDR3 is TGCGCCAGCAGCCAAGGGGGACAGGGGGGACTAGCCAAAAACATTCAGTACTTC. Translating gives CASSQGGQGGLAKNIQYF.

The rearrangement links TRBV5-1 to TRBJ2-2; 8 bases align to TRBD2. Unmatched junction bases numbered 8, after V lost 4 bases and J lost 0 bases. CDR1 and CDR2 from the germline V gene are SGHRS and YFSETQ. The CDR3 runs 17 residues. The CDR3 DNA sequence: TGCGCCAGCAGCCCCTCTCTGCGGGGGGCGAACACCGGGGAGCTGTTTTTT. Translation: CASSPSLRGANTGELFF.

This chain links TRBV9 with TRBJ1-1, with 12 bases fitting TRBD1. V was pared by 2 bases and J by 2 bases, with 10 bases of the junction left unmatched. Germline assignment: CDR1 SGDLS and CDR2 YYNGEE. The CDR3 extends over 18 amino acids. This CDR3 reads CASSVEEPGTGGNTEAFF. Here the CDR3 DNA reads TGTGCCAGCAGCGTGGAGGAGCCCGGGACAGGGGGCAACACTGAAGCTTTCTTT.

The chain combines TRBV4-2 with TRBJ2-2, with 7 bases aligning to TRBD2. Unmatched junction bases numbered 4, after V lost 6 bases and J lost 0 bases. The V gene's germline CDR1 is LGHNA and CDR2 YNFKEQ. This CDR3 has 15 amino acids. In nucleotides, the CDR3 is TGTGCCAGCAGGAGACTAGCTTCGAACACCGGGGAGCTGTTTTTT. Amino acid sequence: CASRRLASNTGELFF.

The chain employs TRBV3-1 (or the pseudogene TRBV3-2) and TRBJ2-1; the match to TRBD2 covers 13 bases. The CDR3 runs to 16 residues. V gave up 4 bases and J gave up 9 bases; unmatched junction bases: 9. Germline lookup yields CDR1 LGHDT and CDR2 YNNKEL (reference sequence). For the CDR3, the DNA is TGTGCCAGCAGCCGTCCCGGGACTAGCGGGGCAGGTGAGCAGTTCTTC. It encodes CASSRPGTSGAGEQFF.

This chain links TRBV29-1 with TRBJ1-2; TRBD1 is a possible D gene (5 bases). Germline V gene data show CDR1 as SQVTM and CDR2 as ANQGSEA. Trimming removed 3 bases at V and 4 bases at J, with 18 bases between. CDR3 length: 15 amino acids. CDR3: CSVDFVTGYAYGYTF. As DNA, the CDR3 is TGCAGCGTTGATTTCGTTACAGGCTATGCCTATGGCTACACCTTC.

The rearrangement joins TRBV6-5 to TRBJ2-5; no clear D. Germline lookup yields CDR1 MNHEY and CDR2 SVGAGI. Trimming shortened V by 7 bases and J by 4 bases, and 16 bases separated the two germline ends. CDR3 length equals 14 residues. The DNA for the CDR3 is TGTGCCAGCATCCTAGGCCTAGTTCGAGAGACCCAGTACTTC. Translation gives CASILGLVRETQYF.

The gene calls are TRBV6-1 and TRBJ2-3; 11 positions match TRBD2. CDR3 size: 18 residues. The V gene's germline CDR1 is MNHNS and CDR2 SASEGT. The V gene end was trimmed by 4 bases and the J gene end by 6 bases; junction bases not matched to a gene: 15. Here the CDR3 reads CASSALPGTSGLRDTQYF. CDR3 nucleotide sequence: TGTGCCAGCAGTGCCCTGCCCGGGACTAGCGGCCTCCGGGATACGCAGTATTTT.

The chain links TRBV7-9 to TRBJ2-5; D perhaps matches TRBD1 (5 bases). The length of the CDR3 is 16 residues. V lost 5 bases to trimming and J lost 3 bases, with 19 bases between them. CDR1 is SEHNR and CDR2 is FQNEAQ in the germline V gene (reference sequence). CDR3: CASSLPWGTEEETQYF. CDR3 in DNA: TGTGCCAGCAGCCTCCCGTGGGGCACCGAGGAAGAGACCCAGTACTTC.

The V gene is TRBV3-1 (or the pseudogene TRBV3-2), the J gene TRBJ2-1; 7 bases line up with TRBD2. The CDR3 has 17 amino acids. The ends lost 4 bases at V and 0 bases at J; junction bases unmatched: 9. In germline, CDR1 is LGHDT, CDR2 YNNKEL (reference sequence). CDR3 in DNA: TGTGCCAGCAGCCTCCCCCTAGCGGCCCCCTCCTACAATGAGCAGTTCTTC. It is translated as CASSLPLAAPSYNEQFF.